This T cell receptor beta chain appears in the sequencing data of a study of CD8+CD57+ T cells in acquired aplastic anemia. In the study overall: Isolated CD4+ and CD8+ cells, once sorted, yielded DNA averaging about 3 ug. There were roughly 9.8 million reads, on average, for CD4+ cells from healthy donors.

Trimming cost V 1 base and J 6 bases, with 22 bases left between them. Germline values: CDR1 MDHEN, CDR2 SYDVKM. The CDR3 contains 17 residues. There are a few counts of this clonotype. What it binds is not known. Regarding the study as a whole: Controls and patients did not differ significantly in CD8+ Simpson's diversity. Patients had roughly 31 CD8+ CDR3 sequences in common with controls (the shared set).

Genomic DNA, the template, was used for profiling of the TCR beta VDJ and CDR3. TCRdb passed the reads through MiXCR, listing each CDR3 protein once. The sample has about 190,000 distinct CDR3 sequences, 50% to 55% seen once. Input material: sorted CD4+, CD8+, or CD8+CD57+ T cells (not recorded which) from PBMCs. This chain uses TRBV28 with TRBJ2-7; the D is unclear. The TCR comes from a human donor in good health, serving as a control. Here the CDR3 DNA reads TGTGCCAGCAGTTTATACGCCGCAAAAAGGTGGAGTACCGAGCAGTACTTC. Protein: CASSLYAAKRWSTEQYF.